Each of the 23 T cell receptor beta chains below was sequenced from the same sample in a study of cytomegalovirus exposure and HLA in healthy donors. The PCR made use of 60 Vbeta and 13 Jbeta primers. TCRdb's copy holds only in-frame clones and misses some; the assay was immunoSEQ multiplex PCR. The sample holds more than 95,000 clones, 75% seen once. Sample: PBMCs. Every receptor here comes from a woman aged 18-29 years in good health and CMV-seronegative.

The chain couples TRBV19 to TRBJ1-1; 8 nucleotides agree with TRBD1. V shed 7 bases, J shed 1 base, and the junction held 5 bases outside the gene matches. The length of the CDR3 is 14 residues. CDR1 and CDR2 (germline): LNHDA, SQIVND (reference sequence). This CDR3 is CASTPGQENTEAFF. Here the CDR3 DNA reads TGTGCCAGTACCCCGGGACAGGAGAACACTGAAGCTTTCTTT.

This clone appeared once. The CDR3: CASSGWATTNTEAFF. The CDR3 DNA reads as TGTGCCAGCAGTGGCTGGGCCACAACGAACACTGAAGCTTTCTTT. The rearrangement joins TRBV2 to TRBJ1-1; D is unresolved. The length of the CDR3 is 15 residues. V shed 4 bases and J shed 1 base, with 13 bases lying between them. Germline V gene sequence: CDR1 SNHLY, CDR2 FYNNEI. The full variable domain, with the rest looked up from reference TRBV2 and TRBJ1-1, is EPEVTQTPSHQVTQMGQEVILRCVPISNHLYFYWYRQILGQKVEFLVSFYNNEISEKSEIFDDQFSVERPDGSNFTLKIRSTKLEDSAMYFCASSGWATTNTEAFFGQGTRLTVV.

The V gene is TRBV7-9, the J gene TRBJ1-4; D unresolved. Germline V gene data show CDR1 as SEHNR and CDR2 as FQNEAQ (reference sequence). The ends were cut back, 5 bases at V and 0 bases at J, with 13 bases in the middle. This CDR3 has 16 amino acids. CDR3: CASSPSGSATNEKLFF. CDR3 bases: TGTGCCAGCAGCCCCAGTGGGAGTGCAACTAATGAAAAACTGTTTTTT. Looking up the rest from reference TRBV7-9 and TRBJ1-4 gives the full variable domain: DTGVSQNPRHKITKRGQNVTFRCDPISEHNRLYWYRQTLGQGPEFLTYFQNEAQLEKSRLLSDRFSAERPKGSFSTLEIQRTEQGDSAMYLCASSPSGSATNEKLFFGSGTQLSVL.

In this sample, this clone turned up a few times. The chain employs TRBV28 and TRBJ1-1; TRBD1 matches at 7 bases. Losses at the gene ends were 10 bases for V and 0 bases for J; bases not matched to a gene: 11. The CDR3 sequence is 15 residues long. The V gene's germline CDR1 is MDHEN and CDR2 SYDVKM. The chain's CDR3 is CAILGAGQLNTEAFF. The CDR3 DNA sequence: TGTGCCATCCTTGGGGCGGGACAGCTGAACACTGAAGCTTTCTTT.

The rearrangement uses TRBV7-9 and TRBJ1-2; D gene ambiguous. Germline CDR1 reads SEHNR; CDR2 reads FQNEAQ (reference sequence). The CDR3 is made up of 14 amino acids. With 4 bases removed from V and 5 bases from J, the gap between germline ends came to 14 bases. Written as DNA, the CDR3 is TGTGCCAGCAGCTCACCGGCCTGGAGGTATGGCTACACCTTC. It specifies CASSSPAWRYGYTF.

CDR3 residues: CASSLGQPAVSPLHF. CDR3 nucleotides: TGTGCCAGCAGCCTGGGACAACCGGCCGTGTCACCCCTCCACTTT. This chain links TRBV7-9 with TRBJ1-6, with a tentative D call TRBD1 (6 bases). V dropped 5 bases and J dropped 10 bases, with 18 bases sitting between them. This CDR3 comprises 15 residues. Germline V gene lookup returns CDR1 SEHNR and CDR2 FQNEAQ (reference sequence).

The chain links TRBV18 to TRBJ1-1; a weak D match, TRBD1 (5 bases). Germline loops: CDR1 KGHSH, CDR2 LQKENI. This CDR3 comprises 14 residues. V was shortened by 2 bases and J by 5 bases, with 12 bases between the two germline ends. The chain's CDR3 is CASSPKKGNTEAFF. The DNA for the CDR3 is TGTGCCAGCTCACCAAAAAAGGGGAATACTGAAGCTTTCTTT. The entire variable domain, with the rest obtained from reference TRBV18 and TRBJ1-1, is as follows: NAGVMQNPRHLVRRRGQEARLRCSPMKGHSHVYWYRQLPEEGLKFMVYLQKENIIDESGMPKERFSAEFPKEGPSILRIQQVVRGDSAAYFCASSPKKGNTEAFFGQGTRLTVV.

This clone was counted once. The chain employs TRBV5-6 and TRBJ1-1; no clear D gene. This CDR3 comprises 12 residues. Germline values: CDR1 SGHDT, CDR2 YYEEEE. The germline V and J ends were trimmed by 0 bases and 8 bases, with 8 bases remaining between them. The CDR3 bases are TGTGCCAGCAGCTTGGAACAGCAGGAAGCTTTCTTT. Translation: CASSLEQQEAFF.

The chain carries TRBV2 and TRBJ1-5; 8 bases align to TRBD1. Germline CDR1 reads SNHLY; CDR2 reads FYNNEI. The CDR3 covers 16 residues. The V and J ends lost 4 bases and 4 bases, in that order; junction bases with no gene match: 9. CDR3 DNA: TGTGCCAGCAGTGTATGGGCCGGGACAGGAAATCAGCCCCAGCATTTT. This codes for CASSVWAGTGNQPQHF.

The chain is built from TRBV7-8 and TRBJ2-7, with a tentative D call TRBD1 (6 bases). Trimming removed 5 bases from V and 0 bases from J, with 32 bases in between. Germline CDR1 reads SGHVS; CDR2 reads FQNEAQ. The CDR3 length is 21 residues. The CDR3 loop is CASSAREGMPGVSHSSYEQYF. In DNA form, the CDR3 reads TGTGCCAGCAGCGCGAGAGAGGGGATGCCAGGGGTATCACATAGCTCCTACGAGCAGTACTTC.

V is TRBV10-1 and J is TRBJ2-2; D remains unclear. Germline V gene sequence: CDR1 WNHNN, CDR2 SYGVQD (reference sequence). The CDR3 extends over 13 amino acids. Trimming removed 5 bases at V and 6 bases at J, with 10 bases between. CDR3 in DNA: TGCGCCAGCAGTTCCCTTTCCGCCGGGGAGCTGTTTTTT. This gives the protein CASSSLSAGELFF.

The chain links TRBV10-3 to TRBJ2-6; 8 bases map to TRBD1. Germline CDR1 is ENHRY and CDR2 is SYGVKD. This CDR3 contains 16 residues. The V gene end was trimmed by 7 bases and the J gene end by 2 bases; junction bases not matched to a gene: 7. The CDR3 DNA reads TGTGCCATCAACGGGCAGGGGGCGACTGGGGCCAACGTCCTGACTTTC. Amino acids: CAINGQGATGANVLTF.

The chain is built from TRBV2 and TRBJ2-5, with 7 positions matching TRBD1. Germline V lookup: CDR1 SNHLY, CDR2 FYNNEI. Losses at the gene ends were 4 bases for V and 10 bases for J; bases not matched to a gene: 9. The length of the CDR3 is 13 residues. The CDR3 here is CASSGGTEGIQYF. The CDR3 nucleotides read TGTGCCAGCAGTGGTGGGACAGAGGGTATCCAGTACTTC. The full variable domain, rest sourced from reference TRBV2 and TRBJ2-5, is EPEVTQTPSHQVTQMGQEVILRCVPISNHLYFYWYRQILGQKVEFLVSFYNNEISEKSEIFDDQFSVERPDGSNFTLKIRSTKLEDSAMYFCASSGGTEGIQYFGPGTRLLVL.

J is TRBJ1-2 and V is TRBV2; possibly TRBD1 for D (6 bases). Between the trimmed V and J ends, which lost 0 bases and 5 bases, there was a span of 13 bases. The CDR3 has 15 residues. Germline-derived CDR1 and CDR2 are SNHLY and FYNNEI. CDR3 amino acids: CASSEALRGSYGYTF. CDR3 coding DNA: TGTGCCAGCAGTGAAGCGCTGAGGGGGTCGTATGGCTACACCTTC.

The J gene is TRBJ1-1, the V gene TRBV28, with D perhaps TRBD1 (6 bases). V shed 3 bases and J shed 2 bases, with 16 bases lying between them. CDR3 size: 16 residues. Germline V gene sequence: CDR1 MDHEN, CDR2 SYDVKM. CDR3 amino acids: CASSFVPGEYNTEAFF. Written as DNA, the CDR3 is TGTGCCAGCAGTTTTGTTCCAGGGGAATACAACACTGAAGCTTTCTTT.

The rearrangement uses TRBV4-1 and TRBJ1-5; no firm D call. Germline V gene data show CDR1 as MGHRA and CDR2 as YSYEKL. This CDR3 spans 17 amino acids. V was pared by 0 bases and J by 0 bases, with 12 bases between. In DNA form, the CDR3 reads TGCGCCAGCAGCCAAGATGGGAGCAGGATTAGCAATCAGCCCCAGCATTTT. The encoded protein is CASSQDGSRISNQPQHF.

J is TRBJ1-5 and V is TRBV6-6; D is unresolved. The germline V gene encodes CDR1 MNHNY and CDR2 SVGAGI (reference sequence). V was pared by 4 bases and J by 2 bases, with 15 bases between. The CDR3 is 16 amino acids. The CDR3 spells CASSFPSGFGNQPQHF. Here the CDR3 DNA reads TGTGCCAGCAGTTTCCCCTCGGGGTTTGGCAATCAGCCCCAGCATTTT.

The J gene is TRBJ1-6, the V gene TRBV18; D gene ambiguous. Germline V gene data show CDR1 as KGHSH and CDR2 as LQKENI. This CDR3 comprises 15 residues. V lost 2 bases to trimming and J lost 4 bases, with 9 bases between them. In nucleotides, the CDR3 is TGTGCCAGCTCACCATTGGGCAGTTATAATTCACCCCTCCACTTT. Translating gives CASSPLGSYNSPLHF.

V is TRBV5-6 and J is TRBJ1-1; tentative D call: TRBD1 (6 bases). V shed 7 bases and J shed 8 bases, with 12 bases lying between them. This CDR3 spans 11 amino acids. Germline loops: CDR1 SGHDT, CDR2 YYEEEE. The CDR3 loop reads CASGKDSEAFF. The CDR3 nucleotides are TGTGCCAGCGGTAAGGACAGCGAAGCTTTCTTT.

V and J are TRBV30 and TRBJ1-2; D possibly corresponds to TRBD1 (5 bases). The CDR3 is 12 residues long. CDR1 and CDR2 (germline): GTSNPN, SVGIG (reference sequence). V was clipped by 7 bases and J by 4 bases, with 13 bases between them. The CDR3 bases are TGTGCCTACCGGGACTACTCCTATGGCTACACCTTC. Protein product: CAYRDYSYGYTF.

V gene TRBV30 combines with J gene TRBJ2-7; D not resolved. Germline lookup yields CDR1 GTSNPN and CDR2 SVGIG (reference sequence). The CDR3 length is 12 residues. Trimming shortened V by 2 bases and J by 1 base, and 6 bases separated the two germline ends. The CDR3 DNA sequence: TGTGCCTGGAGTCCCCAGTCCTACGAGCAGTACTTC. It yields the protein CAWSPQSYEQYF.

J is TRBJ2-7 and V is TRBV20-1; D remains ambiguous. Trimming cost V 5 bases and J 5 bases, with 10 bases left between them. The germline V gene has CDR1 DFQATT and CDR2 SNEGSKA (reference sequence). The CDR3 has 11 residues. The DNA for the CDR3 is TGCAGTGCTCACAGACGAGACGAGCAGTACTTC. It codes for CSAHRRDEQYF.

The V gene is TRBV5-1, the J gene TRBJ2-4; 9 nucleotides match TRBD1. Germline CDR1 is SGHRS and CDR2 is YFSETQ. The CDR3 contains 15 residues. J lost 7 bases, V lost 0 bases, and 5 bases had no gene match. The CDR3 DNA is TGCGCCAGCAGCTTGGACCGGACAGGGGCGAACATTCAGTACTTC. This codes for CASSLDRTGANIQYF.